The clone carrying this TCR beta chain showed up just a few times. Assay: immunoSEQ multiplex PCR; the TCRdb copy retains only in-frame clones and omits some. The sample includes some 67,000 clones, 70% to 90% of them seen just once. The data belong to a study of OX40 agonist ivuxolimab in advanced cancers. Study in general: Therapy given before enrollment (anti-PD-1, anti-PD-L1 or anti-CTLA-4) was allowed, and over 35% had some.

With 1 base clipped from V and 7 bases from J, the junction kept 2 bases outside the gene matches. Germline CDR1 reads SGDLS; CDR2 reads YYNGEE. The CDR3 spans 13 residues. This sequence was found in an adult with an advanced solid tumor such as melanoma, head and neck, liver or kidney cancer. The specimen comprised CD4+ or CD8+ T cells sorted from blood, sampled in a trial of the OX40 agonist ivuxolimab. The V gene is TRBV9, the J gene TRBJ1-2; 9 positions match TRBD1. For the CDR3, the DNA is TGTGCCAGCAGCGTAATGACAGGGGGTGGCTACACCTTC. Translation gives CASSVMTGGGYTF. Complete variable domain (other parts from reference TRBV9 and TRBJ1-2): DSGVTQTPKHLITATGQRVTLRCSPRSGDLSVYWYQQSLDQGLQFLIQYYNGEERAKGNILERFSAQQFPDLHSELNLSSLELGDSALYFCASSVMTGGGYTFGSGTRLTVV.